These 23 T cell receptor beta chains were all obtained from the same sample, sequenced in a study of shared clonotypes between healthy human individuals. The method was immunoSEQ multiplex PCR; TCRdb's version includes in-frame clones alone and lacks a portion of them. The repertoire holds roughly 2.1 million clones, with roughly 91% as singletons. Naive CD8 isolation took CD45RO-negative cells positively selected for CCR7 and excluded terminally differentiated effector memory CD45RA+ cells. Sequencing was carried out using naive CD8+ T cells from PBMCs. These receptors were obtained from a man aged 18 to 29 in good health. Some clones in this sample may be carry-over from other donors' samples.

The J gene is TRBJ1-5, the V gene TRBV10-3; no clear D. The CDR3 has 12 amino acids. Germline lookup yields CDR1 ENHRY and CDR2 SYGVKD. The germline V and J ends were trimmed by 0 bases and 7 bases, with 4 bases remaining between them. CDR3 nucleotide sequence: TGTGCCATCAGTGAGTCCAGACAGCCCCAGCATTTT. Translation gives CAISESRQPQHF.

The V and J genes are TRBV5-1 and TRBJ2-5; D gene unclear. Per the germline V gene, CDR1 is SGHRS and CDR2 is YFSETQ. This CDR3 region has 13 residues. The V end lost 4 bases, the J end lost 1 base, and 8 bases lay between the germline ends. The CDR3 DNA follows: TGCGCCAGCAGCACGAGAGTCCAAGAGACCCAGTACTTC. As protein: CASSTRVQETQYF.

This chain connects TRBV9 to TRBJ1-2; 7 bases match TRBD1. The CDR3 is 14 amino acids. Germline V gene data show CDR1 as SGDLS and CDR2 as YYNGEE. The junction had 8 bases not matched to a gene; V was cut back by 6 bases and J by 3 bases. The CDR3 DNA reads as TGTGCCAGCAAGGGAACAGGGGAAGACTATGGCTACACCTTC. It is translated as CASKGTGEDYGYTF.

CDR3 nucleotides: TGTGCCAGCAGCGCGGGACAGGGCTTGAACTACAATGAGCAGTTCTTC. Translating it yields CASSAGQGLNYNEQFF. This rearrangement joins TRBV9 to TRBJ2-1; the match to TRBD1 covers 9 bases. Trimming at V came to 3 bases and at J to 3 bases, leaving 7 bases not matched to a gene. Germline assignment: CDR1 SGDLS and CDR2 YYNGEE. The CDR3 totals 16 residues.

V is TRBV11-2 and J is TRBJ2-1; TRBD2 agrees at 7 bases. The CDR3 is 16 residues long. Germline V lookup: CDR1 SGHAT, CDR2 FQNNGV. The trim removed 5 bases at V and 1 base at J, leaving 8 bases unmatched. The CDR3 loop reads CASSTQWGGSYNEQFF. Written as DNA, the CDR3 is TGTGCCAGCAGCACTCAATGGGGGGGGTCCTACAATGAGCAGTTCTTC.

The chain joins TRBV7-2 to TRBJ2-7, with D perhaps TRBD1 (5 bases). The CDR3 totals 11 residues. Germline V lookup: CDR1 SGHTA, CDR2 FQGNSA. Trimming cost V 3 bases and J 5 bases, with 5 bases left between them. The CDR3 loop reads CASSLDNEQYF. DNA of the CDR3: TGTGCCAGCAGCTTGGACAACGAGCAGTACTTC.

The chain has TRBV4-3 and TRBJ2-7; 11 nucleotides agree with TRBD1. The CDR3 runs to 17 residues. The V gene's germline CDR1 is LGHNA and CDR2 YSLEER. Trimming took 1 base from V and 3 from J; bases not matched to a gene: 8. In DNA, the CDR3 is TGCGCCAGCAGCCAAGCAACGGGGACAGGGGGAATCTACGAGCAGTACTTC. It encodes CASSQATGTGGIYEQYF.

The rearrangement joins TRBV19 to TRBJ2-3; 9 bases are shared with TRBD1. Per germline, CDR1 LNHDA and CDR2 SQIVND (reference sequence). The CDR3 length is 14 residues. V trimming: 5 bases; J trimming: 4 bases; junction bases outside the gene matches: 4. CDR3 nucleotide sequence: TGTGCCAGTAGTTCCCGACAGGGGGCAGATACGCAGTATTTT. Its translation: CASSSRQGADTQYF. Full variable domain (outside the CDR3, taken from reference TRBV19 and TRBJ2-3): DGGITQSPKYLFRKEGQNVTLSCEQNLNHDAMYWYRQDPGQGLRLIYYSQIVNDFQKGDIAEGYSVSREKKESFPLTVTSAQKNPTAFYLCASSSRQGADTQYFGPGTRLTVL.

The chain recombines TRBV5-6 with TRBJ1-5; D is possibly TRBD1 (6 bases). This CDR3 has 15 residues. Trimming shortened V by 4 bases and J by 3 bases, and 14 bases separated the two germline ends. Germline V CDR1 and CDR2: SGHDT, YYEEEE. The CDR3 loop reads CASSDGQSPNQPQHF. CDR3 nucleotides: TGTGCCAGCAGCGACGGACAGTCCCCCAATCAGCCCCAGCATTTT.

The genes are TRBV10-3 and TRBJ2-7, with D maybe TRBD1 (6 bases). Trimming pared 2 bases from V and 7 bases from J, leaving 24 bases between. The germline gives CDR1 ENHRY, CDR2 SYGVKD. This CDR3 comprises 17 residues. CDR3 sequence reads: CAISEDLRGSLDSEQYF. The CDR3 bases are TGTGCCATCAGTGAGGATCTAAGGGGGAGCCTGGACTCGGAGCAGTACTTC.

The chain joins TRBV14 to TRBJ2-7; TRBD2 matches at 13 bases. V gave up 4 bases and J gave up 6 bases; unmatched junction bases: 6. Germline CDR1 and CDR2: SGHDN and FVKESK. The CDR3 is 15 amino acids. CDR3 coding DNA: TGTGCCAGCAGCCCCTGGACTAGCGGGAGCTCCGAGCAGTACTTC. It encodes CASSPWTSGSSEQYF. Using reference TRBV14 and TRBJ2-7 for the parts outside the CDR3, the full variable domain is EAGVTQFPSHSVIEKGQTVTLRCDPISGHDNLYWYRRVMGKEIKFLLHFVKESKQDESGMPNNRFLAERTGGTYSTLKVQPAELEDSGVYFCASSPWTSGSSEQYFGPGTRLTVT.

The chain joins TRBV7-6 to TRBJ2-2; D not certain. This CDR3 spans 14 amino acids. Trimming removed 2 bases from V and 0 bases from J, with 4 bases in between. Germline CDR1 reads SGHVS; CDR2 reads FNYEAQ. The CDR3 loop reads CASSLLANTGELFF. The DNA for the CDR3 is TGTGCCAGCAGCTTACTCGCGAACACCGGGGAGCTGTTTTTT.

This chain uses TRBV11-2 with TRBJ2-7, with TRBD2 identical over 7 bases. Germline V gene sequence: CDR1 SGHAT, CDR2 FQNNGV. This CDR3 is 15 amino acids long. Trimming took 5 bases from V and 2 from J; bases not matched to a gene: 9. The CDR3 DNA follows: TGTGCCAGCAGCCCACTGGCTAGCGGTCCCTACGAGCAGTACTTC. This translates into CASSPLASGPYEQYF.

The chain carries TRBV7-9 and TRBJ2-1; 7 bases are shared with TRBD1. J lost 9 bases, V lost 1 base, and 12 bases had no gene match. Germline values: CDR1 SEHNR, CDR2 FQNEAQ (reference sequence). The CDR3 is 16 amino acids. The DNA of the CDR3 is TGTGCCAGCAGCTTAGACGACAGGGTTTCTACAATTGAGCAGTTCTTC. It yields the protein CASSLDDRVSTIEQFF.

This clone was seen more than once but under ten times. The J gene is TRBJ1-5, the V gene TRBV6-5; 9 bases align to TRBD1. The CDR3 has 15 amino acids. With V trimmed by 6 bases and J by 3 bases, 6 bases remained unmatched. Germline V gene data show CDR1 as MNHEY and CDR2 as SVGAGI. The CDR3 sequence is CASSRGQGINQPQHF. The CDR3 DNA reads TGTGCCAGCAGCCGCGGACAGGGGATCAATCAGCCCCAGCATTTT.

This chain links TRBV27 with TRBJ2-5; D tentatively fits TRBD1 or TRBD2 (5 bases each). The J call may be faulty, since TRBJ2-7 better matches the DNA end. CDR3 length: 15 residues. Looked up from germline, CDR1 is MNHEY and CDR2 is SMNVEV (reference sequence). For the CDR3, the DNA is TGTGCCAGCAGTTATTCCGGGACGGCGCGGTACGAGCAGTACTTC. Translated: CASSYSGTARYEQYF.

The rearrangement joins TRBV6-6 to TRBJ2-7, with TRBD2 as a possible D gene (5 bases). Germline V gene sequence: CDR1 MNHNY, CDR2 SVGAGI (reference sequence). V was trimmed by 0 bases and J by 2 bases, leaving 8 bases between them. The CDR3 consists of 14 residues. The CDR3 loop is CASSYSDFTYEQYF. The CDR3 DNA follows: TGTGCCAGCAGTTACTCGGACTTCACCTACGAGCAGTACTTC.

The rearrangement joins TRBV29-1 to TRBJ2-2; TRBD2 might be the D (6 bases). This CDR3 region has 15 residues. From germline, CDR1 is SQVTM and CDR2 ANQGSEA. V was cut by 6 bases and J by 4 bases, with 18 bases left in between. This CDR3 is CSVPGLRPGTGELFF. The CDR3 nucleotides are TGCAGCGTACCGGGACTCCGGCCGGGCACCGGGGAGCTGTTTTTT.

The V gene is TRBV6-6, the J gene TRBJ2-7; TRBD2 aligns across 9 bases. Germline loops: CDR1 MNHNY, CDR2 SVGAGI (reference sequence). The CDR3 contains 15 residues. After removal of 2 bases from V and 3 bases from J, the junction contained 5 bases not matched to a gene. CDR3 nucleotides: TGTGCCAGCAGTTACACGCAGACTAGCGGCTACGAGCAGTACTTC. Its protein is CASSYTQTSGYEQYF.

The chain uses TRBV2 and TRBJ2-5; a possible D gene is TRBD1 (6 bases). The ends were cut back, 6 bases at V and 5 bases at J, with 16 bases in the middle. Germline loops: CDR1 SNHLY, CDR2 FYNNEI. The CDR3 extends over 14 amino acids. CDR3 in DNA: TGTGCCAGCAGGGGGGACCTGAGGGGGGAGACCCAGTACTTC. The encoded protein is CASRGDLRGETQYF.

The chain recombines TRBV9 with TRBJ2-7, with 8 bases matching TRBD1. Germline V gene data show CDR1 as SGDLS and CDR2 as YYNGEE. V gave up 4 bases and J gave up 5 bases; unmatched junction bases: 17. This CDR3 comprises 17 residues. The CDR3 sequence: CASSLLPTGGFFDEQYF. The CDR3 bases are TGTGCCAGCAGCTTACTACCCACAGGGGGGTTTTTCGACGAGCAGTACTTC.

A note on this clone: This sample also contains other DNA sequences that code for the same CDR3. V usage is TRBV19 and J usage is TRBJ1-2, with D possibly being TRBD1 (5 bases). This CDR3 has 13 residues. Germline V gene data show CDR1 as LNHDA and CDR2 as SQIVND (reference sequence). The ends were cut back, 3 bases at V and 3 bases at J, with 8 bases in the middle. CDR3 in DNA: TGTGCCAGTAGTATTCGGGGCGACTATGGCTACACCTTC. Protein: CASSIRGDYGYTF. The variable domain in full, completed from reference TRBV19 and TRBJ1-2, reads DGGITQSPKYLFRKEGQNVTLSCEQNLNHDAMYWYRQDPGQGLRLIYYSQIVNDFQKGDIAEGYSVSREKKESFPLTVTSAQKNPTAFYLCASSIRGDYGYTFGSGTRLTVV.

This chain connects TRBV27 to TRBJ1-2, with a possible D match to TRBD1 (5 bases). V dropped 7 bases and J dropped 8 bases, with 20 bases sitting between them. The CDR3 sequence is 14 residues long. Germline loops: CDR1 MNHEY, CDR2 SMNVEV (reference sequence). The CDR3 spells CASIIGDPSDGYTF. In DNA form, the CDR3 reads TGTGCCAGCATCATCGGGGACCCATCGGACGGCTACACCTTC.